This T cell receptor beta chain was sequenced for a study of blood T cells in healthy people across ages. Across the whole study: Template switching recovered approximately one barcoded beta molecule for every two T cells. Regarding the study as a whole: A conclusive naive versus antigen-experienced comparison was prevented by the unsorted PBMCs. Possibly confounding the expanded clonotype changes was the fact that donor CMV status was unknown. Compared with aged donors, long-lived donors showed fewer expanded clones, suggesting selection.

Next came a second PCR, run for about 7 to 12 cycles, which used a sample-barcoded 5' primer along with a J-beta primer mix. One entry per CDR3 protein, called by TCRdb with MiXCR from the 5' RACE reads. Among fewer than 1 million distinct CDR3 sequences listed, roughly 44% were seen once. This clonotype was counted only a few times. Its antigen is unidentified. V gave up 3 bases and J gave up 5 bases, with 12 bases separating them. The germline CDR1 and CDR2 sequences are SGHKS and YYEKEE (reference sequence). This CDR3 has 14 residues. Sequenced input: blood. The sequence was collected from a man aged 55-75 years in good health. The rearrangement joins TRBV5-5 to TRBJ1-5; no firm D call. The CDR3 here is CASSSETNYQPQHF. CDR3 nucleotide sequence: TGTGCCAGCAGCTCGGAGACAAACTATCAGCCCCAGCATTTT.